This T cell receptor beta chain stems from a study of blood T cells in healthy people across ages. Whole-study context: Template switching recovered approximately one barcoded beta molecule for every two T cells. General study points: Since the PBMCs were unsorted, naive and antigen-experienced cells could not be conclusively compared.

This clonotype was seen ten or more times. Its antigen is not known. Donors were healthy Caucasian individuals from Russia aged roughly 6 to 90. A sample-barcoded 5' primer and a J-beta primer mix were used in a second PCR of roughly 7 to 12 cycles. TCRdb re-called the 5' RACE reads through MiXCR, storing one row per CDR3 protein. The table lists about 810,000 distinct CDR3 sequences, around 36% of them singletons, with roughly 13% in the top ten. Germline-derived CDR1 and CDR2 are DFQATT and SNEGSKA (reference sequence). Trimming left V 3 bases short and J 0 bases short, with 11 bases between. The CDR3 covers 14 residues.

The source material was blood. This receptor was taken from a man between 18 and 29 years old in good health. V is TRBV20-1 and J is TRBJ1-2; D possibly corresponds to TRBD1 (6 bases). CDR3 bases: TGCAGTGCTAGTGCGACAGGAGCTAACTATGGCTACACCTTC. It encodes CSASATGANYGYTF.